The 26 T cell receptor beta chains listed next were all sequenced from one sample in a study of cytomegalovirus exposure and HLA in healthy donors. Primers for the PCR totalled 60 Vbeta and 13 Jbeta. Sequenced by immunoSEQ multiplex PCR; TCRdb stores in-frame clones only, minus some. The table lists more than 110,000 clones, approximately 84% of them singletons. Sequenced sample: PBMCs. The source of these receptors is a man between 25 and 39 years old in good health and CMV-seropositive.

V is TRBV28 and J is TRBJ2-7, with a possible D match to TRBD1 (6 bases). The V gene lost 6 bases and the J gene lost 1 base, with 13 bases spanning the gap. The CDR3 contains 14 residues. The germline gives CDR1 MDHEN, CDR2 SYDVKM. The CDR3 coding sequence is TGTGCCAGCAGATACAGGGCGGCTTCCTACGAGCAGTACTTC. Its protein product is CASRYRAASYEQYF.

The chain couples TRBV6-6 to TRBJ2-5; 8 nucleotides match TRBD2. The J segment lost 5 bases and the V segment lost 6 bases, leaving 8 bases of the junction unmatched. Germline assignment: CDR1 MNHNY and CDR2 SVGAGI (reference sequence). This CDR3 spans 14 amino acids. CDR3 coding DNA: TGTGCCAGCAGAGACGGGGGGGCTGGGGAGACCCAGTACTTC. Translated: CASRDGGAGETQYF.

On this clone: Germline is not matched at one junction end, which may reflect a read error. Other DNA sequences from this sample encode an identical CDR3 as well. The genes are TRBV6-6 and TRBJ1-1; tentatively, D is TRBD1 (6 bases). Germline V CDR1 and CDR2: MNHNY, SVGAGI (reference sequence). The CDR3 loop spans 16 amino acids. The CDR3 bases are TGTGCCAGCAGCCTCCAGTCACAGGGAAGGGACACCGAAGCTTTCTTT. Protein sequence: CASSLQSQGRDTEAFF.

The chain is built from TRBV2 and TRBJ2-7; D perhaps matches TRBD2 (6 bases). V was cut by 0 bases and J by 3 bases, with 18 bases left in between. Looked up from germline, CDR1 is SNHLY and CDR2 is FYNNEI. The CDR3 has 17 residues. As DNA, the CDR3 is TGTGCCAGCAGTGAAGCGCCTGGGGGACTCGTCAGCTACGAGCAGTACTTC. Amino acids: CASSEAPGGLVSYEQYF.

This sequence joins TRBV6-5 and TRBJ2-3; 8 bases map to TRBD2. J was trimmed by 6 bases and V by 7 bases; bases with no gene match: 9. The CDR3 spans 14 residues. Germline V lookup: CDR1 MNHEY, CDR2 SVGAGI. In DNA form, the CDR3 reads TGTGCCAGCATCGCTCGGGGGGGTAGGGATACGCAGTATTTT. Translating it yields CASIARGGRDTQYF.

V is TRBV14 and J is TRBJ1-1; D uncertain. The germline V gene has CDR1 SGHDN and CDR2 FVKESK. CDR3 size: 15 residues. V was trimmed by 0 bases and J by 0 bases, leaving 8 bases between them. CDR3 sequence reads: CASSQEAFLNTEAFF. CDR3 in DNA: TGTGCCAGCAGCCAAGAAGCGTTCCTGAACACTGAAGCTTTCTTT.

This sequence joins TRBV7-8 and TRBJ2-7; 9 positions agree with TRBD2. CDR1 is SGHVS and CDR2 is FQNEAQ in the germline V gene. J was trimmed by 1 base and V by 4 bases; bases with no gene match: 5. The CDR3 contains 15 residues. Here the CDR3 reads CASSSRLAASYEQYF. DNA of the CDR3: TGTGCCAGCAGCTCCAGACTAGCGGCGTCCTACGAGCAGTACTTC. The full variable domain, completed using reference TRBV7-8 and TRBJ2-7, is GAGVSQSPRYKVAKRGQDVALRCDPISGHVSLFWYQQALGQGPEFLTYFQNEAQLDKSGLPSDRFFAERPEGSVSTLKIQRTQQEDSAVYLCASSSRLAASYEQYFGPGTRLTVT.

This clone was seen a few times. The genes are TRBV6-5 and TRBJ1-1; 7 bases match TRBD1. The germline gives CDR1 MNHEY, CDR2 SVGAGI. Germline trimming cut 6 bases from V and 5 bases from J; bases unmatched to any gene: 6. The CDR3 totals 13 residues. CDR3 coding DNA: TGTGCCAGCAGGTTAAACAGGGGTACTGAAGCTTTCTTT. Translated, it gives CASRLNRGTEAFF.

The chain couples TRBV5-4 to TRBJ2-3, with 7 nucleotides matching TRBD2. CDR1 is SGHNT, CDR2 YYREEE, per germline (reference sequence). The CDR3 consists of 15 residues. The trim removed 4 bases at V and 0 bases at J, leaving 5 bases unmatched. This chain's CDR3 is CASSRGGLSTDTQYF. CDR3 sequence (DNA): TGTGCCAGCAGCCGTGGGGGACTAAGCACAGATACGCAGTATTTT.

This clone came up once. This chain uses TRBV6-6 with TRBJ2-4; a possible D gene is TRBD2 (5 bases). Trimming left V 5 bases short and J 0 bases short, with 11 bases between. The germline gives CDR1 MNHNY, CDR2 SVGAGI (reference sequence). The CDR3 sequence is 15 residues long. The CDR3 DNA follows: TGTGCCAGCAGTAGTAGCGACCGAGCCAAAAACATTCAGTACTTC. It is translated as CASSSSDRAKNIQYF.

The chain has TRBV13 and TRBJ2-3; 11 bases align to TRBD2. The germline gives CDR1 PRHDT, CDR2 FYEKMQ (reference sequence). The V and J ends lost 8 bases and 7 bases, in that order; junction bases with no gene match: 8. This CDR3 region has 14 residues. The CDR3 loop reads CASATSGSGYTQYF. The DNA for the CDR3 is TGTGCCAGCGCCACTAGCGGGAGTGGGTATACGCAGTATTTT. The entire variable domain, with the rest obtained from reference TRBV13 and TRBJ2-3, is as follows: AAGVIQSPRHLIKEKRETATLKCYPIPRHDTVYWYQQGPGQDPQFLISFYEKMQSDKGSIPDRFSAQQFSDYHSELNMSSLELGDSALYFCASATSGSGYTQYFGPGTRLTVL.

This sequence joins TRBV29-1 and TRBJ1-2; D is perhaps TRBD1 (5 bases). The germline V gene has CDR1 SQVTM and CDR2 ANQGSEA. The CDR3 is 13 residues long. The V end lost 1 base, the J end lost 8 bases, and 14 bases lay between the germline ends. The CDR3 sequence is CSVEGTSHYGYTF. The CDR3 DNA is TGCAGCGTTGAAGGGACATCCCATTACGGCTACACCTTC.

The CDR3, as DNA: TGTGCCAGTAGTCAAGGGGTCCCACCCGGAAAACTGTTTTTT. Residues: CASSQGVPPGKLFF. This chain uses TRBV19 with TRBJ1-4; D possibly corresponds to TRBD1 (5 bases). CDR1 LNHDA and CDR2 SQIVND come from the germline V gene (reference sequence). The CDR3 has 14 amino acids. V was clipped by 5 bases and J by 10 bases, with 17 bases between them.

V is TRBV7-3 and J is TRBJ2-2, with 12 bases fitting TRBD2. CDR1 and CDR2 from the germline V gene are SGHTA and FQGTGA. The CDR3 extends over 16 amino acids. Losses at the gene ends were 5 bases for V and 4 bases for J; bases not matched to a gene: 5. The CDR3 nucleotides read TGTGCCAGCAGCCATCCGACTAGCGGGGGCACCGGGGAGCTGTTTTTT. Translation gives CASSHPTSGGTGELFF.

This chain uses TRBV15 with TRBJ1-1; TRBD1 might be the D (6 bases). CDR1 is LNHNV, CDR2 YYDKDF, per germline (reference sequence). This CDR3 spans 14 amino acids. Trimming took off 2 bases at V and 3 bases at J, with 10 bases between the two ends. The DNA of the CDR3 is TGTGCCACCAGCAGACCATCAGGGGACACTGAAGCTTTCTTT. This translates into CATSRPSGDTEAFF. Full variable domain (rest looked up from reference TRBV15 and TRBJ1-1): DAMVIQNPRYQVTQFGKPVTLSCSQTLNHNVMYWYQQKSSQAPKLLFHYYDKDFNNEADTPDNFQSRRPNTSFCFLDIRSPGLGDTAMYLCATSRPSGDTEAFFGQGTRLTVV.

CDR3: CASSQQASYEQYF. For the CDR3, the DNA is TGTGCCAGCAGCCAACAGGCCTCCTACGAGCAGTACTTC. This chain links TRBV5-4 with TRBJ2-7, with a weak D call TRBD1 (5 bases). The CDR3 covers 13 residues. V was trimmed by 4 bases and J by 0 bases, leaving 8 bases between them. CDR1 is SGHNT, CDR2 YYREEE, per germline (reference sequence).

V and J are TRBV19 and TRBJ1-1; 8 nucleotides match TRBD1. Trimming took 3 bases from V and 5 from J; bases not matched to a gene: 8. The CDR3 spans 15 residues. From germline, CDR1 is LNHDA and CDR2 SQIVND (reference sequence). The chain's CDR3 is CASSMSGQGWTEAFF. CDR3 DNA: TGTGCCAGTAGTATGTCAGGACAGGGATGGACTGAAGCTTTCTTT.

The rearrangement uses TRBV6-5 and TRBJ2-1, with 7 bases aligning to TRBD2. Looked up from germline, CDR1 is MNHEY and CDR2 is SVGAGI. The CDR3 is made up of 15 amino acids. J gave up 3 bases and V 8 bases, and 10 bases lay outside the gene matches. This chain's CDR3 is CASGLTLADYNEQFF. The DNA for the CDR3 is TGTGCCAGCGGACTAACTCTAGCGGACTACAATGAGCAGTTCTTC.

This clone has a handful of counts. This sequence joins TRBV10-2 and TRBJ1-1, with D possibly being TRBD1 (6 bases). CDR1 and CDR2 (germline): WSHSY, SAAADI. CDR3 length: 16 amino acids. V was pared by 4 bases and J by 5 bases, with 20 bases between. CDR3 amino acids: CASSGPGGAGVTEAFF. The CDR3 coding sequence is TGCGCCAGCAGTGGGCCCGGGGGGGCCGGGGTGACTGAAGCTTTCTTT.

In its sample, this clone was seen a few times. The V call is TRBV6-5, the J call TRBJ2-7, with D tentatively TRBD2 (6 bases). CDR1 MNHEY and CDR2 SVGAGI come from the germline V gene. This CDR3 contains 12 residues. Deletions cut 5 bases from V and 1 base from J, with 6 bases between. The CDR3, as DNA: TGTGCCAGCAGTGCGGGGTCCTACGAGCAGTACTTC. Translated, it gives CASSAGSYEQYF.

This chain links TRBV4-1 with TRBJ2-1; a possible D gene is TRBD2 (5 bases). This CDR3 comprises 16 residues. Germline V gene sequence: CDR1 MGHRA, CDR2 YSYEKL. V was pared by 1 base and J by 4 bases, with 14 bases between. The chain's CDR3 is CASSQVIRDPYNEQFF. CDR3 nucleotides: TGCGCCAGCAGCCAAGTCATCCGGGATCCGTACAATGAGCAGTTCTTC.

V is TRBV6-1 and J is TRBJ1-5; TRBD1 might be the D (5 bases). V was pared by 2 bases and J by 11 bases, with 13 bases between. CDR1 is MNHNS and CDR2 is SASEGT in the germline V gene. CDR3 length: 13 residues. The DNA for the CDR3 is TGTGCCAGCAGTGAATGGGACTTAGTAGCCCAGCATTTT. Translated, it gives CASSEWDLVAQHF.

This clone was detected only a few times. V usage is TRBV4-1 and J usage is TRBJ1-1, with D uncertain. Trimming shortened V by 0 bases and J by 1 base, and 6 bases separated the two germline ends. The germline gives CDR1 MGHRA, CDR2 YSYEKL. This CDR3 region has 14 residues. The CDR3 reads CASSQEIGNTEAFF. CDR3 coding DNA: TGCGCCAGCAGCCAAGAAATCGGGAACACTGAAGCTTTCTTT.

This chain connects TRBV21-1 to TRBJ2-5; the D call of TRBD2 is as the table states it, not checked on the DNA. TRBV21-1 is a pseudogene locus. The CDR3 is 18 amino acids. DNA for the CDR3: TGTGCCAGCAGCTTCCGAAGGCCCCTAGCGGGGAACCAAGAGACCCAGTACTTC. It translates to CASSFRRPLAGNQETQYF.

This clone was detected once. The chain couples TRBV9 to TRBJ2-3; no clear D. The length of the CDR3 is 13 residues. Germline CDR1 reads SGDLS; CDR2 reads YYNGEE. Trimming shortened V by 4 bases and J by 3 bases, and 9 bases separated the two germline ends. The CDR3 DNA sequence: TGTGCCAGCAGCATTAGACAAACAGATACGCAGTATTTT. As protein: CASSIRQTDTQYF.

This chain joins TRBV10-1 and TRBJ2-1; the D is unclear. Germline loops: CDR1 WNHNN, CDR2 SYGVQD (reference sequence). The CDR3 has 14 residues. Trimming left V 10 bases short and J 0 bases short, with 13 bases between. The DNA for the CDR3 is TGCGCCACTTCATCCTCGAGCTCCTACAATGAGCAGTTCTTC. Its translation is CATSSSSSYNEQFF.